The sample holds many counts of the clone carrying this TCR beta chain. These data are taken from a study of TIL therapy for anti-PD-1-resistant metastatic lung cancer. Per germline, CDR1 SGHNT and CDR2 YENEEA. With 2 bases removed from V and 3 bases from J, the gap between germline ends came to 7 bases. This CDR3 contains 13 residues. Time point described: pre-treatment sample, taken before nivolumab and TIL therapy. Pleural nodules or supraclavicular lymph nodes made up most of the excised metastases sampled. This was the immunoSEQ v3 assay. The data were produced by immunoSEQ multiplex PCR, yet TCRdb's version contains in-frame clones alone and is incomplete. The repertoire holds about 95,000 clones, about three fifths seen once, with 9.5% to 13% in the top ten.

The sequencing here drew on tumor tissue, taken at baseline. The sequence was collected from a person aged 25 to 80 with non-small cell lung cancer. This chain uses TRBV11-3 with TRBJ1-1; TRBD1 is a possible D gene (5 bases). CDR3: CASSLSTDTEAFF. Here the CDR3 DNA reads TGTGCCAGCAGCTTATCGACAGACACTGAAGCTTTCTTT.